This TCR beta chain was sequenced for a study of cytomegalovirus exposure and HLA in healthy donors. Study-wide findings and caveats: Overall, approximately 150 TCR beta chains were annotated as cytomegalovirus-associated.

As for this clone: The antigen is unknown.

Repertoires were generated with immunoSEQ multiplex PCR, while TCRdb's copy carries only in-frame clones and drops some. The profile shows 65,000 or so clones, about 91% of them singletons. The germline CDR1 and CDR2 sequences are SGHVS and FNYEAQ. The ends were cut back, 5 bases at V and 4 bases at J, with 11 bases in the middle. The CDR3 is 14 amino acids. The sequencing sample was made of PBMCs. The chain employs TRBV7-6 and TRBJ2-2, with a weak D call TRBD2 (5 bases). The clonotype originates from a young woman in good health and CMV-seronegative. The CDR3 DNA follows: TGTGCCAGCAGCGATAGCCGGGGCACCGGGGAGCTGTTTTTT. Its translation is CASSDSRGTGELFF.